Presented here are 15 T cell receptor beta chains from one specimen sequenced in a study of Graves' ophthalmopathy and Graves' hyperthyroidism. TCR beta CDR3 amplification used RNA transcripts. Scientists carried out first-round RT-PCR using HTBI primers and then a second-round multiplex PCR. Each CDR3 protein is one row after TCRdb ran MiXCR on the multiplex PCR reads. The sample lists 560,000 or so distinct CDR3 sequences, approximately 37% occurring once. The sequenced material came from peripheral blood or thyroid tissue (not recorded which). These receptors came from an adult man with Graves' hyperthyroidism.

This clonotype has a count of ten or more. The rearrangement uses TRBV11-2 and TRBJ2-5; the match to TRBD2 covers 7 bases. Trimming removed 1 base from V and 5 bases from J; junction bases left unmatched: 7. The CDR3 contains 15 residues. The V gene's germline CDR1 is SGHAT and CDR2 FQNNGV. The CDR3 sequence is CASSLGRLAGETQYF. CDR3 coding DNA: TGTGCCAGCAGCTTAGGCCGACTAGCTGGGGAGACCCAGTACTTC.

The rearrangement uses TRBV2 and TRBJ1-3, with D unclear. The CDR3 totals 15 residues. Germline V gene data show CDR1 as SNHLY and CDR2 as FYNNEI. V was shortened by 6 bases and J by 0 bases, with 12 bases between the two germline ends. CDR3 nucleotide sequence: TGTGCCAGCAGCGTCGCGACCAGCTCTGGAAACACCATATATTTT. This gives the protein CASSVATSSGNTIYF.

This clonotype was recorded once. The rearrangement links TRBV25-1 to TRBJ1-6, with 9 bases identical to TRBD1. Germline lookup yields CDR1 MGHDK and CDR2 SYGVNS. The length of the CDR3 is 17 residues. The V gene end was trimmed by 5 bases and the J gene end by 9 bases; junction bases not matched to a gene: 14. CDR3 sequence reads: CASSSPLTGGVGSPLHF. As DNA, the CDR3 is TGTGCCAGCAGTTCCCCCCTGACAGGGGGTGTTGGTTCACCCCTCCACTTT.

This clonotype was detected many times. The chain joins TRBV7-9 to TRBJ2-7; the D gene is possibly TRBD2 (6 bases). The CDR3 spans 14 residues. CDR1 is SEHNR, CDR2 FQNEAQ, per germline (reference sequence). Trimming took off 2 bases at V and 2 bases at J, with 10 bases between the two ends. CDR3 DNA: TGTGCCAGCAGCTTATTATGGGGGGCCTACGAGCAGTACTTC. It codes for CASSLLWGAYEQYF.

This rearrangement joins TRBV6-5 to TRBJ1-6; TRBD1 is a possible D gene (6 bases). There are 16 residues in the CDR3. In germline, CDR1 is MNHEY, CDR2 SVGAGI. Trimming removed 7 bases from V and 8 bases from J, with 21 bases in between. The CDR3 region has the DNA TGTGCCAGCAAATCCCCGGACAGCGGGGCTTATTCACCCCTCCACTTT. Translation gives CASKSPDSGAYSPLHF.

Concerning this clonotype: Given the absence of the conserved phenylalanine or tryptophan at the CDR3 end, a read error is likely. The chain combines TRBV19 with TRBJ2-7; a weak D match, TRBD1 (6 bases). The CDR3 contains 15 residues. Trimming stripped 9 bases from V and 6 bases from J, with 24 bases between. Germline CDR1 is LNHDA and CDR2 is SQIVND (reference sequence). CDR3 DNA sequence: TGTGCCAGCTCAAACAGGGCTAGTCGATCGTCCGAGCAGTACTCC. It codes for CASSNRASRSSEQYS.

CDR3 residues: CSSTQGGLYEQYF. In DNA, the CDR3 is TGCAGCAGTACCCAGGGCGGACTCTACGAGCAGTACTTC. V and J are TRBV29-1 and TRBJ2-7; D possibly matches TRBD1 or TRBD2 (5 bases each). V was clipped by 8 bases and J by 3 bases, with 17 bases between them. Germline values: CDR1 SQVTM, CDR2 ANQGSEA. The CDR3 covers 13 residues.

This clonotype was recorded many times. The rearrangement joins TRBV7-9 to TRBJ1-1; D is undetermined. CDR1 and CDR2 (germline): SEHNR, FQNEAQ (reference sequence). This CDR3 has 12 amino acids. Trimming removed 5 bases at V and 9 bases at J, with 13 bases between. The CDR3 nucleotides are TGTGCCAGCAGCCCAGAAAAGCGAAAAGCTTTCTTT. Its protein product is CASSPEKRKAFF.

This clonotype has at least ten counts. J is TRBJ2-7 and V is TRBV4-2; D remains ambiguous. V lost 0 bases to trimming and J lost 1 base, with 4 bases between them. The CDR3 length is 13 residues. Germline loops: CDR1 LGHNA, CDR2 YNFKEQ. In DNA, the CDR3 is TGTGCCAGCAGCCAAGAAGGGTCCTACGAGCAGTACTTC. Translating it yields CASSQEGSYEQYF.

This clonotype is termed medium-sized. The chain recombines TRBV20-1 with TRBJ1-5, with a possible D match to TRBD1 (5 bases). V was clipped by 3 bases and J by 0 bases, with 9 bases between them. The CDR3 totals 14 residues. Germline CDR1 and CDR2: DFQATT and SNEGSKA (reference sequence). The CDR3 reads CSASRGYSNQPQHF. CDR3 DNA: TGCAGTGCTAGTAGGGGATATAGCAATCAGCCCCAGCATTTT.

This clonotype was seen only a few times. The chain is built from TRBV2 and TRBJ2-7, with 13 bases aligning to TRBD2. This CDR3 region has 13 residues. Per the germline V gene, CDR1 is SNHLY and CDR2 is FYNNEI. V dropped 8 bases and J dropped 4; count of bases not matched to a gene: 2. CDR3 in amino acids: CASRLAGGYEQYF. The CDR3 DNA follows: TGTGCCAGCCGACTAGCGGGGGGTTACGAGCAGTACTTC. Using reference TRBV2 and TRBJ2-7 for the parts outside the CDR3, the full variable domain is EPEVTQTPSHQVTQMGQEVILRCVPISNHLYFYWYRQILGQKVEFLVSFYNNEISEKSEIFDDQFSVERPDGSNFTLKIRSTKLEDSAMYFCASRLAGGYEQYFGPGTRLTVT.

The chain carries TRBV10-3 and TRBJ1-1; D not certain. V lost 3 bases, J lost 1 base, and 18 bases lay in between. The germline V gene has CDR1 ENHRY and CDR2 SYGVKD. The CDR3 runs 17 residues. CDR3 sequence: CAISERADIRPNTEAFF. The CDR3 coding sequence is TGTGCCATCAGTGAAAGGGCCGACATCCGTCCGAACACTGAAGCTTTCTTT.

The V call is TRBV29-1, the J call TRBJ2-6; D may be TRBD1 (6 bases). This CDR3 region has 13 residues. Germline V CDR1 and CDR2: SQVTM, ANQGSEA. Trimming removed 5 bases at V and 6 bases at J, with 11 bases between. In DNA, the CDR3 is TGCAGCGTTAACCGGGACACGGCCAACGTCCTGACTTTC. This gives the protein CSVNRDTANVLTF. Complete variable domain (other parts from reference TRBV29-1 and TRBJ2-6): SAVISQKPSRDICQRGTSLTIQCQVDSQVTMMFWYRQQPGQSLTLIATANQGSEATYESGFVIDKFPISRPNLTFSTLTVSNMSPEDSSIYLCSVNRDTANVLTFGAGSRLTVL.

CDR3 protein: CATSRQNSYNEQYF. CDR3 in DNA: TGTGCCACCAGCAGACAGAACTCCTACAATGAGCAGTACTTC. The gene calls are TRBV15 and TRBJ2-7, with no clear D. The ends were cut back, 2 bases at V and 7 bases at J, with 15 bases in the middle. Germline V gene lookup returns CDR1 LNHNV and CDR2 YYDKDF (reference sequence). CDR3 length: 14 residues.

This clonotype was detected only once. The chain uses TRBV7-2 and TRBJ1-6; possibly TRBD1 for D (5 bases). Germline lookup yields CDR1 SGHTA and CDR2 FQGNSA. Deletions cut 8 bases from V and 10 bases from J, with 15 bases between. This CDR3 spans 13 amino acids. The CDR3 DNA sequence: TGTGCCAGCGGCAAGCAGGGAAGATCACCCCTCCACTTT. Translating it yields CASGKQGRSPLHF. Full variable domain (missing parts from reference TRBV7-2 and TRBJ1-6): GAGVSQSPSNKVTEKGKDVELRCDPISGHTALYWYRQSLGQGLEFLIYFQGNSAPDKSGLPSDRFSAERTGGSVSTLTIQRTQQEDSAVYLCASGKQGRSPLHFGNGTRLTVT.